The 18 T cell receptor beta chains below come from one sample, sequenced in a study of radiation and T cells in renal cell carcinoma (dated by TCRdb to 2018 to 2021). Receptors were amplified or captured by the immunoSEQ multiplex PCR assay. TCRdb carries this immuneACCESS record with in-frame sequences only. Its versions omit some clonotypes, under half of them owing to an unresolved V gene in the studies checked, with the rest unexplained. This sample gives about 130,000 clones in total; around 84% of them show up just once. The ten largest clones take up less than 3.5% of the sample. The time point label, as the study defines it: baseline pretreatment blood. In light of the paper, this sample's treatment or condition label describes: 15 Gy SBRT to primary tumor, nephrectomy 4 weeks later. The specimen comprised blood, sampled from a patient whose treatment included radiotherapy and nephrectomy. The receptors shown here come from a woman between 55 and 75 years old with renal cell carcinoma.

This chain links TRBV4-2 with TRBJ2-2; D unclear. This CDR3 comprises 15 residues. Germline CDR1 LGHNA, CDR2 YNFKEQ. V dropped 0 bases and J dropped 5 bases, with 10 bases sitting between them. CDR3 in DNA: TGTGCCAGCAGCCAAGATACGGCGGTAACCGGGGAGCTGTTTTTT. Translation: CASSQDTAVTGELFF.

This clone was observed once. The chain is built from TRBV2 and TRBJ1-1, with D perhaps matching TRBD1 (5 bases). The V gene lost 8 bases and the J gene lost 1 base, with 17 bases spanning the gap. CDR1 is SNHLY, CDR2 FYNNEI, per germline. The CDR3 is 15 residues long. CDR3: CASVPKAGPNTEAFF. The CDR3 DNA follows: TGTGCCAGCGTCCCGAAAGCGGGGCCGAACACTGAAGCTTTCTTT.

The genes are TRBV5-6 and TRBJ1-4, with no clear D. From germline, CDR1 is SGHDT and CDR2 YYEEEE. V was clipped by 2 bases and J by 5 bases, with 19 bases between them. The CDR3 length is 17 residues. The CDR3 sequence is CASSFGAGKFLNEKLFF. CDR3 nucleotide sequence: TGTGCCAGCAGCTTTGGTGCAGGCAAGTTCCTCAATGAAAAACTGTTTTTT.

CDR3 in DNA: TGTGCCAGCAGCTTAGACGCTTACAATGAGCAGTTCTTC. This codes for CASSLDAYNEQFF. The V call is TRBV7-9, the J call TRBJ2-1; D uncertain. Deletions cut 1 base from V and 4 bases from J, with 5 bases between. Germline V gene sequence: CDR1 SEHNR, CDR2 FQNEAQ (reference sequence). The CDR3 is 13 residues long. The full variable domain, completed using reference TRBV7-9 and TRBJ2-1, is DTGVSQNPRHKITKRGQNVTFRCDPISEHNRLYWYRQTLGQGPEFLTYFQNEAQLEKSRLLSDRFSAERPKGSFSTLEIQRTEQGDSAMYLCASSLDAYNEQFFGPGTRLTVL.

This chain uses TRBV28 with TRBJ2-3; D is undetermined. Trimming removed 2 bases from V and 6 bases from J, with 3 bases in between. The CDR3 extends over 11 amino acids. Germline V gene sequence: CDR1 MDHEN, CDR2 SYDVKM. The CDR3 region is CASSLMDTQYF. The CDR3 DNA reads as TGTGCCAGCAGTTTAATGGATACGCAGTATTTT.

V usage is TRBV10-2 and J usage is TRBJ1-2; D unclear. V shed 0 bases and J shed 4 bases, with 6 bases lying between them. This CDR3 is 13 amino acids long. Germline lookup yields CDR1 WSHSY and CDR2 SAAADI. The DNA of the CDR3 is TGCGCCAGCAGTGAGTCGTCAACCTATGGCTACACCTTC. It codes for CASSESSTYGYTF.

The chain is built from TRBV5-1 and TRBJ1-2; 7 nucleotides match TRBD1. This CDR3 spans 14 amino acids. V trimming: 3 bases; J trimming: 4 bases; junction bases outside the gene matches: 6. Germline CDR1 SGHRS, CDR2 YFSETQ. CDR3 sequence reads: CASSSGQASYGYTF. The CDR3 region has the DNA TGCGCCAGCAGCTCCGGACAGGCCAGCTATGGCTACACCTTC.

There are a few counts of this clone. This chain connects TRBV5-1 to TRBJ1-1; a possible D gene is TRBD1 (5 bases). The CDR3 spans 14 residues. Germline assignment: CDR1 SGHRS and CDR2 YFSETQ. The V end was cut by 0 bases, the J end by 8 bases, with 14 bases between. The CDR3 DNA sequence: TGCGCCAGCAGCTTGGGGGGACGAGGGGCGGAAGCTTTCTTT. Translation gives CASSLGGRGAEAFF.

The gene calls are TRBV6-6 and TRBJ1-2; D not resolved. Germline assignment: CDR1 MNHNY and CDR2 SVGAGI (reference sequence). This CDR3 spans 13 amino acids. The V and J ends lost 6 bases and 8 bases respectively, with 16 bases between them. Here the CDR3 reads CASRDNTARGYTF. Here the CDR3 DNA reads TGTGCCAGCAGAGACAACACGGCGCGGGGCTACACCTTC.

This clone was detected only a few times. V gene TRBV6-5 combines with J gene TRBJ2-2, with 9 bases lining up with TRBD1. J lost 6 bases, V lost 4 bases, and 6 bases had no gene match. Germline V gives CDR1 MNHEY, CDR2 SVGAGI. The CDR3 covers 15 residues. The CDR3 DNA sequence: TGTGCCAGCAGTTCTCCAGGGACAGGGCCCGGGGAGCTGTTTTTT. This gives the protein CASSSPGTGPGELFF.

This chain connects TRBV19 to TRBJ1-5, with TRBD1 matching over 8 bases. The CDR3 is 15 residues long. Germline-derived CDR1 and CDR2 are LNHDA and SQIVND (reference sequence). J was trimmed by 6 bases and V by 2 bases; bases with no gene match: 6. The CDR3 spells CASSIPTGVGQPQHF. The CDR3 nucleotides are TGTGCCAGTAGTATACCGACAGGGGTGGGTCAGCCCCAGCATTTT.

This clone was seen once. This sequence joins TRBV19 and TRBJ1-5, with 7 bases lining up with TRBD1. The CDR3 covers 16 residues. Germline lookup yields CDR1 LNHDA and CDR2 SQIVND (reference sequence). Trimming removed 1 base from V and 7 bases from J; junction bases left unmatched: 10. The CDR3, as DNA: TGTGCCAGTAGTATAGGGGGGGCAGGGGGATGGCAGCCCCAGCATTTT. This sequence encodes CASSIGGAGGWQPQHF.

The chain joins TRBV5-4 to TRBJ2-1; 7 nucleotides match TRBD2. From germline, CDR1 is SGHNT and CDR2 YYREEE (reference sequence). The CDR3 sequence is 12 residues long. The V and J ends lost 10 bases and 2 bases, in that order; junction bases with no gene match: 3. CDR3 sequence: CAAGTTYNEQFF. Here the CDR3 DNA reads TGTGCCGCTGGGACTACCTACAATGAGCAGTTCTTC.

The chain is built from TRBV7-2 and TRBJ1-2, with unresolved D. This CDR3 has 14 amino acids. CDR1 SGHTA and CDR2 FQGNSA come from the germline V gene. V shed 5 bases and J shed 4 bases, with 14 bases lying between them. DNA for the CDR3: TGTGCCAGCAGCGTCGACGGACGATCCTATGGCTACACCTTC. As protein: CASSVDGRSYGYTF.

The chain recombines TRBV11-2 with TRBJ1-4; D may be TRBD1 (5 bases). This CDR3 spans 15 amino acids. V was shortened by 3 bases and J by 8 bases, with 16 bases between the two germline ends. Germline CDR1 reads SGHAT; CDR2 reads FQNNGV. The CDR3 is CASSLGGGIGEKLFF. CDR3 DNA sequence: TGTGCCAGCAGCTTGGGCGGGGGGATCGGCGAAAAACTGTTTTTT.

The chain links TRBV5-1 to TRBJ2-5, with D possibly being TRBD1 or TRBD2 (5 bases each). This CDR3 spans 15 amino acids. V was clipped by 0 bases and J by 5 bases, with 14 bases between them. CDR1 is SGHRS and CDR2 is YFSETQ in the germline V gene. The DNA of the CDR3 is TGCGCCAGCAGCTTGGCGGGGACCTCCAGGGAGACCCAGTACTTC. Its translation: CASSLAGTSRETQYF.

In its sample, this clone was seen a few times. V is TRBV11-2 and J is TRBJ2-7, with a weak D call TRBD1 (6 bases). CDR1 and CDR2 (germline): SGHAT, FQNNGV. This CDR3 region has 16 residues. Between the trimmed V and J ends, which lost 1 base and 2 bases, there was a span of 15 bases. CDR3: CASSLGWTALTYEQYF. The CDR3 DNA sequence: TGTGCCAGCAGCTTAGGCTGGACAGCCCTGACCTACGAGCAGTACTTC.

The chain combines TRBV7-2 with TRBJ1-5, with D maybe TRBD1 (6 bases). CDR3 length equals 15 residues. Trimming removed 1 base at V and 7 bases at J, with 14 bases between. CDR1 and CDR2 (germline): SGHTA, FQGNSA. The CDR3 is CASSLGLGALQPQHF. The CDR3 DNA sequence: TGTGCCAGCAGCTTAGGGTTGGGGGCTCTGCAGCCCCAGCATTTT.